These 10 T cell receptor beta chains were all obtained from the same sample, sequenced in a study of T cell changes during pregnancy in multiple sclerosis. The repertoire was sequenced with immunoSEQ multiplex PCR; TCRdb's copy has only in-frame clones and lacks some. The sample consists of about 110,000 clones, about 93% of them appearing once. The starting material was peripheral blood, obtained in the third trimester of pregnancy. These receptor sequences come from a female donor with multiple sclerosis, enrolled in a pregnancy study.

CDR3 sequence: CASSLSGLHEQYF. In nucleotides, the CDR3 is TGTGCCAGCAGCTTATCCGGACTACACGAGCAGTACTTC. The chain couples TRBV7-8 to TRBJ2-7, with D possibly TRBD2 on 6 matching bases. The CDR3 has 13 residues. Trimming stripped 2 bases from V and 5 bases from J, with 10 bases between. Germline CDR1 reads SGHVS; CDR2 reads FQNEAQ.

V is TRBV14 and J is TRBJ2-5; 11 positions match TRBD2. The CDR3 sequence is 16 residues long. The junction had 3 bases not matched to a gene; V was cut back by 2 bases and J by 1 base. CDR1 and CDR2 (germline): SGHDN, FVKESK. CDR3 nucleotides: TGTGCCAGCAGCCAACTAGCGGGGGGTAGCCAAGAGACCCAGTACTTC. This sequence encodes CASSQLAGGSQETQYF.

This clone turned up a few times. The chain has TRBV29-1 and TRBJ2-3, with 10 positions matching TRBD1. This CDR3 comprises 13 residues. With 4 bases clipped from V and 4 bases from J, the junction kept 2 bases outside the gene matches. CDR1 and CDR2 (germline): SQVTM, ANQGSEA. The DNA for the CDR3 is TGCAGCGTTGGCGGGACAGGGGCAGATACGCAGTATTTT. Translating it yields CSVGGTGADTQYF.

This clone appeared a few times. The chain recombines TRBV7-9 with TRBJ1-1; TRBD1 matches 9 bases. Germline values: CDR1 SEHNR, CDR2 FQNEAQ (reference sequence). The CDR3 contains 15 residues. Losses at the gene ends were 3 bases for V and 1 base for J; bases not matched to a gene: 3. This CDR3 is CASSFGTGPNTEAFF. The DNA for the CDR3 is TGTGCCAGCAGCTTTGGGACAGGGCCGAACACTGAAGCTTTCTTT.

This CDR3 reads CASSLTLQGAGEQYF. In nucleotides, the CDR3 is TGCGCCAGCAGCCTCACCCTACAGGGGGCGGGCGAGCAGTACTTC. The V and J genes are TRBV5-1 and TRBJ2-7; 9 nucleotides agree with TRBD1. Germline CDR1 reads SGHRS; CDR2 reads YFSETQ. J was trimmed by 6 bases and V by 4 bases; bases with no gene match: 11. The CDR3 runs 15 residues.

The gene calls are TRBV10-3 and TRBJ2-7; possible D gene TRBD1, 6 bases. Germline V gene sequence: CDR1 ENHRY, CDR2 SYGVKD. With 2 bases removed from V and 2 bases from J, the gap between germline ends came to 19 bases. This CDR3 is built from 17 residues. CDR3 nucleotides: TGTGCCATCAGTGAGACAGGGACACCAAGTTCAACCTACGAGCAGTACTTC. Its translation: CAISETGTPSSTYEQYF.

The genes are TRBV9 and TRBJ2-1; the D gene is possibly TRBD1 (5 bases). Deletions cut 4 bases from V and 4 bases from J, with 15 bases between. Looked up from germline, CDR1 is SGDLS and CDR2 is YYNGEE. The CDR3 consists of 15 residues. This CDR3 reads CASSSRAGLYNEQFF. Here the CDR3 DNA reads TGTGCCAGCAGCTCAAGGGCAGGGTTATACAATGAGCAGTTCTTC.

The chain uses TRBV5-1 and TRBJ1-2; 10 positions match TRBD1. This CDR3 has 13 amino acids. Trimming at V came to 4 bases and at J to 8 bases, leaving 5 bases not matched to a gene. The germline gives CDR1 SGHRS, CDR2 YFSETQ. The CDR3 DNA reads TGCGCCAGCAGCCCCGGGACAGGGGAAGGCTACACCTTC. Its protein product is CASSPGTGEGYTF.

The chain joins TRBV6-5 to TRBJ2-1, with 14 bases aligning to TRBD2. CDR3 length: 13 residues. V was pared by 11 bases and J by 6 bases, with 3 bases of the junction left unmatched. Per germline, CDR1 MNHEY and CDR2 SVGAGI. This chain's CDR3 is CAAGTSGSNEQFF. Here the CDR3 DNA reads TGTGCCGCTGGGACTAGCGGGAGCAATGAGCAGTTCTTC.

A few counts support this clone. The V and J genes are TRBV9 and TRBJ2-1; 13 bases match TRBD2. Germline V lookup: CDR1 SGDLS, CDR2 YYNGEE. Trimming at V came to 1 base and at J to 7 bases, leaving 2 bases not matched to a gene. The CDR3 is made up of 15 amino acids. This chain's CDR3 is CASSVPGLAGNEQFF. DNA for the CDR3: TGTGCCAGCAGCGTACCGGGACTAGCGGGGAATGAGCAGTTCTTC.